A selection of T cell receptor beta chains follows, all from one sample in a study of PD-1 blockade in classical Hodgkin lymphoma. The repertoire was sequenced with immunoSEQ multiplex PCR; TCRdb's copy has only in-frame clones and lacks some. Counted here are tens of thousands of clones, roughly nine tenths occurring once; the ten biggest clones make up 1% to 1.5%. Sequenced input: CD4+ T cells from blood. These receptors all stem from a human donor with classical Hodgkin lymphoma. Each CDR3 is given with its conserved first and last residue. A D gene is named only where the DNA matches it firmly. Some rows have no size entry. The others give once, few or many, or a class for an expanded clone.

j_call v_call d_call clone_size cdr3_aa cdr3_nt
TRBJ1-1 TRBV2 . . CASSAGSVNTEAFF TGTGCCAGCAGTGCAGGGTCTGTGAACACTGAAGCTTTCTTT
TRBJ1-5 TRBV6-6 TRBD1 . CASSYRGGTDNQPQHF TGTGCCAGCAGCTACAGGGGGGGGACTGACAATCAGCCCCAGCATTTT
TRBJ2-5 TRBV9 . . CASSVGVYSQETQYF TGTGCCAGCAGCGTAGGAGTTTACAGTCAAGAGACCCAGTACTTC
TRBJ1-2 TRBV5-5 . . CASSLRREGGYTF TGTGCCAGCAGCTTGCGCCGGGAGGGAGGCTACACCTTC
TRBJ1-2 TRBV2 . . CASNSLPNYGYTF TGTGCCAGCAACAGCCTCCCCAACTATGGCTACACCTTC
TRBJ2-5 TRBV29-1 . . CSVARSRETQYF TGCAGCGTAGCGCGGAGCCGAGAGACCCAGTACTTC
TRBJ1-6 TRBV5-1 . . CASSLGGTHNSPLHF TGCGCCAGCAGCTTAGGTGGCACCCATAATTCACCCCTCCACTTT
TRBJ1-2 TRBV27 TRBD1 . CASSSSWTGGGYTF TGTGCCAGCAGTTCATCTTGGACAGGGGGCGGCTACACCTTC
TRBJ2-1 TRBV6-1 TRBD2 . CASSEAAGLAGINEQFF TGTGCCAGCAGTGAAGCGGCGGGACTAGCGGGAATAAATGAGCAGTTCTTC
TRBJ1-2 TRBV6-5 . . CASSGGGFPGYGYTF TGTGCCAGCAGCGGAGGTGGCTTTCCCGGCTATGGCTACACCTTC
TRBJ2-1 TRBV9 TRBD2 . CASSPPGLAEHNEQFF TGTGCCAGCAGCCCTCCGGGACTAGCGGAGCACAATGAGCAGTTCTTC
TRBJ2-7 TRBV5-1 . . CASSSNINGKYEQYF TGCGCCAGCAGCTCAAACATAAATGGAAAATACGAGCAGTACTTC
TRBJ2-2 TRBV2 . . CASRMGTFNTGELFF TGTGCCAGCAGGATGGGGACTTTTAACACCGGGGAGCTGTTTTTT
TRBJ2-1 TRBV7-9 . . CASSSGGGEQFF TGTGCCAGCAGCAGCGGTGGGGGTGAGCAGTTCTTC
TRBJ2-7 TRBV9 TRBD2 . CASSVAPSGINEQYF TGTGCCAGCAGCGTAGCCCCTAGCGGGATCAACGAGCAGTACTTC
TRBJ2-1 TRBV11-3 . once CASSALPENEQFF TGTGCCAGCAGCGCCCTACCGGAAAATGAGCAGTTCTTC
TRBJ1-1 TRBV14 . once CASSQQGPNTEAFF TGTGCCAGCAGCCAACAGGGGCCGAACACTGAAGCTTTCTTT
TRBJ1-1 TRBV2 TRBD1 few CASSRDRDPEAFF TGTGCCAGCAGCCGGGACAGGGACCCTGAAGCTTTCTTT
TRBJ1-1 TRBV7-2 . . CASSLGARSGFF TGTGCCAGCAGCCTTGGGGCCCGATCCGGTTTCTTT
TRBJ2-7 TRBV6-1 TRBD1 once CASRNRQGAYEQYF TGTGCCAGCAGAAATCGACAGGGGGCCTACGAGCAGTACTTC
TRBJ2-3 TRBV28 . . CASRPDTDTQYF TGTGCCAGCAGGCCCGACACAGATACGCAGTATTTT
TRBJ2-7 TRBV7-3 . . CASSSTGTNNGDEQYF TGTGCCAGCAGCTCGACCGGGACCAACAACGGGGACGAGCAGTACTTC
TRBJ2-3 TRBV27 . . CASSSQSGPITDTQYF TGTGCCAGCAGCTCTCAATCAGGGCCGATCACAGATACGCAGTATTTT
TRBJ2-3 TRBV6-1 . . CASSAVRDTQYF TGTGCCAGCAGTGCGGTACGAGATACGCAGTATTTT
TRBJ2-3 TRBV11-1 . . CASSLERSDTQYF TGTGCCAGCAGCTTAGAGAGGTCAGATACGCAGTATTTT
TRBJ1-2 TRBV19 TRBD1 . CASGDRGGYGYTF TGTGCCAGTGGGGACAGGGGCGGCTATGGCTACACCTTC
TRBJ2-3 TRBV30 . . CAWSVRRADTQYF TGTGCCTGGAGTGTACGACGTGCAGATACGCAGTATTTT
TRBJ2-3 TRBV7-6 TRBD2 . CASSFAAGTSGSGSTDTQYF TGTGCCAGCAGCTTCGCCGCCGGGACTAGCGGGAGTGGGAGCACAGATACGCAGTATTTT